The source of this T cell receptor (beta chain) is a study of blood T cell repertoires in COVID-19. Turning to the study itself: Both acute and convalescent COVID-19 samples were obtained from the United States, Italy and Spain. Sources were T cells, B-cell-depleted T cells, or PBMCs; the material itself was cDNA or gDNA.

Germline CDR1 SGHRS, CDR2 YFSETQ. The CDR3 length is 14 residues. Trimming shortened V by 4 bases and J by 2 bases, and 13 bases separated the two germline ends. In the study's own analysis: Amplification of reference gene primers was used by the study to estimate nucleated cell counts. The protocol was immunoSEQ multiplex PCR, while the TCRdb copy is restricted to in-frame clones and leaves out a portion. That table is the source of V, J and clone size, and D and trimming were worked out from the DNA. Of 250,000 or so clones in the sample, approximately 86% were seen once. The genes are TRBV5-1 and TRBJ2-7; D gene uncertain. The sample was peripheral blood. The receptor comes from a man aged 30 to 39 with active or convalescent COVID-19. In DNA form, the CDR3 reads TGCGCCAGCAGCGGCTCAGGTGAGACCTACGAGCAGTACTTC. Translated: CASSGSGETYEQYF.